The clone carrying this T cell receptor beta chain was picked up a small number of times. These data come from a study of response to subunit inactivated influenza vaccine. The CDR3 spans 14 residues. The ends were cut back, 3 bases at V and 3 bases at J, with 12 bases in the middle. Germline V CDR1 and CDR2: SGHRS, YFSETQ. TCRdb re-called the RT-PCR reads with MiXCR, one entry per CDR3 protein. The sample yields more than 450,000 distinct CDR3 sequences, around 11% seen once. These data were also reused for a study on T cells expressing NK-cell markers. That study adds: Researchers built TCR beta cDNA using 5'RACE template switching with UMIs. As a fraction of CD8+ T cells, dominant NKG2C+ clonotypes reached roughly 1.0-7.5% in a handful of donors. A few of the donors also had these clonotypes leading their CD3+CD56-NKG2C+ fraction. Questions lingered over whether expanded NKG2C+ T cell clones were HCMV-specific.

The chain recombines TRBV5-1 with TRBJ1-1, with D tentatively TRBD1 (6 bases). The TCR was taken from a man aged 50 or older who received an inactivated influenza vaccine. The sample was PBMCs from blood, taken on the day of vaccination. CDR3 residues: CASSSDTGYTEAFF. The CDR3 DNA is TGCGCCAGCAGCTCGGACACAGGGTACACTGAAGCTTTCTTT.